This T cell receptor (beta chain) was documented in a study of technical replicates of blood from several donors. The assay was immunoSEQ multiplex PCR, and TCRdb's table has in-frame clones only and misses some. The sample consists of under 75,000 clones, approximately 96% of them appearing once. The CDR3 consists of 15 residues. The J segment lost 9 bases and the V segment lost 4 bases, leaving 7 bases of the junction unmatched. Germline V CDR1 and CDR2: MDHEN, SYDVKM. Source material: T cells isolated from PBMCs. This sequence was found in a human donor in good health. V and J are TRBV28 and TRBJ2-2; 11 nucleotides agree with TRBD1. CDR3 protein: CASSYRDRGLRELFF. The CDR3 bases are TGTGCCAGCAGTTATCGGGACAGGGGGTTGCGGGAGCTGTTTTTT.